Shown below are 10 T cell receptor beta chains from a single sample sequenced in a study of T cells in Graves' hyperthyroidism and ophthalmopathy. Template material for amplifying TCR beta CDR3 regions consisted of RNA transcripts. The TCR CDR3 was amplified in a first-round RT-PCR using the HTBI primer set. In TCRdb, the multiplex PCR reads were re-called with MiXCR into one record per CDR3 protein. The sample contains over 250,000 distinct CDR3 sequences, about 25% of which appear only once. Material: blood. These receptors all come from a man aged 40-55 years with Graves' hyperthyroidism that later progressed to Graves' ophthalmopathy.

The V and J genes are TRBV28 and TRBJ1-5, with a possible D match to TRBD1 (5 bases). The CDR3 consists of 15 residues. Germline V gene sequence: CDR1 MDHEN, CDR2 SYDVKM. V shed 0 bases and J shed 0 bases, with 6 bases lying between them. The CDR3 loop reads CASSLWDNSNQPQHF. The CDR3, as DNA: TGTGCCAGCAGTTTATGGGACAATAGCAATCAGCCCCAGCATTTT.

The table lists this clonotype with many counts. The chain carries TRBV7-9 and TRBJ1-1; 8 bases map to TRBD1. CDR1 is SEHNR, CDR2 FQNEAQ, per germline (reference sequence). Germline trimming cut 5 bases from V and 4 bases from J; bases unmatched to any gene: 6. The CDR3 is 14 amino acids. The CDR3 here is CASSPLGQGTEAFF. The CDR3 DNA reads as TGTGCCAGCAGCCCCCTAGGACAGGGCACTGAAGCTTTCTTT.

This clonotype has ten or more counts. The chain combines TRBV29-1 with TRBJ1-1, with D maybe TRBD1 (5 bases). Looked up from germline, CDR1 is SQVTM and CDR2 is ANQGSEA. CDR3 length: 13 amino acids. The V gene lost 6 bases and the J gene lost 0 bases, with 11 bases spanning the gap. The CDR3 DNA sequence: TGCAGCGTGGGGCAGGCGATGAACACTGAAGCTTTCTTT. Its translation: CSVGQAMNTEAFF.

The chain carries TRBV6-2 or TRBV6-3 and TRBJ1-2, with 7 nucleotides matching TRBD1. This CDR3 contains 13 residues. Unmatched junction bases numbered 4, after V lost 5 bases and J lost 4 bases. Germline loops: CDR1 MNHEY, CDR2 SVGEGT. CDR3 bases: TGTGCCAGCAGTCACTGGGACAGCTATGGCTACACCTTC. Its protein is CASSHWDSYGYTF.

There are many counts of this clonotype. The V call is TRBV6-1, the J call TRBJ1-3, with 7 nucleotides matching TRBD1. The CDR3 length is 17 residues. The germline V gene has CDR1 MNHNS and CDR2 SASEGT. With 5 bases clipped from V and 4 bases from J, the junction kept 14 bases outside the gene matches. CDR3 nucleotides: TGTGCCAGCAGTCAAATCGCCAGGGGGGCGGGCGGAAACACCATATATTTT. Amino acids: CASSQIARGAGGNTIYF.

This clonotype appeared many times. The CDR3 loop reads CASSDGQKETQYF. DNA of the CDR3: TGTGCCAGCAGTGACGGACAGAAAGAGACCCAGTACTTC. V gene TRBV6-1 combines with J gene TRBJ2-5, with D perhaps TRBD1 (6 bases). Trimming pared 3 bases from V and 3 bases from J, leaving 8 bases between. The germline gives CDR1 MNHNS, CDR2 SASEGT. The CDR3 totals 13 residues.

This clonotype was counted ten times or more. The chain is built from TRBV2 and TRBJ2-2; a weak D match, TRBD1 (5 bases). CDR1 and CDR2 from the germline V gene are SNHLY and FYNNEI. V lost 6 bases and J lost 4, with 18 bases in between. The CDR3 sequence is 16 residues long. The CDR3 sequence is CASSPQGVGRTGELFF. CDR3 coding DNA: TGTGCCAGCAGCCCCCAGGGCGTGGGGCGCACCGGGGAGCTGTTTTTT.

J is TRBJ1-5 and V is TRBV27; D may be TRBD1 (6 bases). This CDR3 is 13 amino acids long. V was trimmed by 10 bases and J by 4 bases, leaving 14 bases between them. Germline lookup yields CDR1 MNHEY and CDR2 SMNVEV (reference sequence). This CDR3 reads CATRQAPNQPQHF. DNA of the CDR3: TGTGCCACGAGACAGGCGCCAAATCAGCCCCAGCATTTT.

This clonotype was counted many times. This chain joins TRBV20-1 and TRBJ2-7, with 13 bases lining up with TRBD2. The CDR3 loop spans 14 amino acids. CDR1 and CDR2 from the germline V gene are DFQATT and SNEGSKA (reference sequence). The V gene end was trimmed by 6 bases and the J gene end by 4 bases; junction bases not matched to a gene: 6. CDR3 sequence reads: CSAPLAGGPYEQYF. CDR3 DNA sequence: TGCAGTGCCCCACTAGCGGGAGGGCCGTACGAGCAGTACTTC.

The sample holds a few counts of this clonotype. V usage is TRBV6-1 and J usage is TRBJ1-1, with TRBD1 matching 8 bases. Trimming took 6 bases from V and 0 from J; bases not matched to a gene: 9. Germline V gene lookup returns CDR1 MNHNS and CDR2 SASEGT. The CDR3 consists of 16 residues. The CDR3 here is CASRTGQGGLNTEAFF. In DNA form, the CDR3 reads TGTGCCAGCAGGACCGGACAGGGAGGCCTGAACACTGAAGCTTTCTTT.